The following is a T cell receptor beta chain sequence with its context. No antigen is known for it. This sample stems from a study of T cell responses to AZD1222 COVID-19 vaccine. CDR3 length: 12 amino acids. Germline V lookup: CDR1 MNHNS, CDR2 SASEGT. Trimming took 2 bases from V and 8 from J, leaving 9 bases between them. Here immunoSEQ multiplex PCR was the method, and the copy in TCRdb shows in-frame clones only, minus some. This sample has more than 100,000 clones, with 75% to 90% found just once. Study observations and caveats: In a largely white British group with more females than males, clonal diversity was possibly underestimated. Vaccination with two AZD1222 doses was followed by a rise in Spike-specific TCR breadth and depth.

The sequence derives from an adult who received the AZD1222 COVID-19 vaccine. The specimen comprised peripheral blood, sampled 28 days after the second AZD1222 dose. The J gene is TRBJ1-2, the V gene TRBV6-1; D remains ambiguous. In DNA, the CDR3 is TGTGCCAGCAGTGAAATTGGGTTAGGCTACACCTTC. It specifies CASSEIGLGYTF.